These 18 T cell receptor beta chains came from one sample sequenced in a study of shared clonotypes between healthy human individuals. Clones were read by immunoSEQ multiplex PCR, and TCRdb kept only the in-frame ones, dropping some. The sample lists millions of clones, 85% to 95% occurring once. The sequenced sample was naive CD4+ T cells from PBMCs. Specified subset: CD45RA+ positively selected. The receptors were gathered from a man between 18 and 29 years old in good health. Some clones in this sample may be carry-over from other donors' samples.

This clone was observed a single time. J is TRBJ1-1 and V is TRBV5-1, with TRBD1 matching over 10 bases. Germline CDR1 is SGHRS and CDR2 is YFSETQ. The J segment lost 6 bases and the V segment lost 3 bases, leaving 8 bases of the junction unmatched. There are 15 residues in the CDR3. CDR3 loop: CASSSGQGSVSEAFF. DNA of the CDR3: TGCGCCAGCAGCTCGGGACAGGGGAGCGTCTCTGAAGCTTTCTTT.

This clone occurred once. This chain connects TRBV7-3 to TRBJ2-3; tentatively, D is TRBD1 or TRBD2 (5 bases each). Trimming removed 3 bases from V and 4 bases from J, with 17 bases in between. Germline CDR1 and CDR2: SGHTA and FQGTGA. The length of the CDR3 is 16 residues. The DNA for the CDR3 is TGTGCCAGCAGCTTTGGATCGCTACGGGGCGCAGATACGCAGTATTTT. Protein product: CASSFGSLRGADTQYF. The variable domain in full, completed from reference TRBV7-3 and TRBJ2-3, reads GAGVSQTPSNKVTEKGKYVELRCDPISGHTALYWYRQSLGQGPEFLIYFQGTGAADDSGLPNDRFFAVRPEGSVSTLKIQRTERGDSAVYLCASSFGSLRGADTQYFGPGTRLTVL.

The V and J genes are TRBV7-9 and TRBJ1-6; the D is unclear. This CDR3 is 11 amino acids long. Between the trimmed V and J ends, which lost 1 base and 15 bases, there was a span of 7 bases. Germline V gene lookup returns CDR1 SEHNR and CDR2 FQNEAQ (reference sequence). CDR3 region: CASSLGLDLHF. The CDR3 DNA reads TGTGCCAGCAGCTTAGGACTGGACCTCCACTTT.

This chain joins TRBV5-1 and TRBJ2-1; 8 nucleotides align to TRBD2. The V segment lost 1 base and the J segment 2 bases; nucleotides outside the gene matches: 17. The length of the CDR3 is 20 residues. Germline lookup yields CDR1 SGHRS and CDR2 YFSETQ. DNA of the CDR3: TGCGCCAGCAGCTTGCCAAGAGCGGGAGTGGGTGACGGAACCTACAATGAGCAGTTCTTC. It is translated as CASSLPRAGVGDGTYNEQFF.

The CDR3 DNA sequence: TGTGCCAGCAGCCGGACAGGGAGGAGGTATGGCTACACCTTC. This codes for CASSRTGRRYGYTF. The chain has TRBV7-2 and TRBJ1-2; 8 bases are a match to TRBD1. CDR1 and CDR2 from the germline V gene are SGHTA and FQGNSA. V shed 5 bases, J shed 5 bases, and the junction held 7 bases outside the gene matches. The CDR3 totals 14 residues.

The V and J genes are TRBV5-1 and TRBJ2-2; D is uncertain. The germline V gene has CDR1 SGHRS and CDR2 YFSETQ. V lost 3 bases and J lost 0, with 12 bases in between. The CDR3 is made up of 16 amino acids. Written as DNA, the CDR3 is TGCGCCAGCAGCTGGTTAGCACCTCCGAACACCGGGGAGCTGTTTTTT. Protein product: CASSWLAPPNTGELFF.

The chain uses TRBV2 and TRBJ2-7; D gene ambiguous. V was shortened by 3 bases and J by 4 bases, with 13 bases between the two germline ends. The length of the CDR3 is 14 residues. The germline V gene has CDR1 SNHLY and CDR2 FYNNEI. The CDR3, as DNA: TGTGCCAGCAGTGAGACCCCCCGCCGTTACGAGCAGTACTTC. Protein sequence: CASSETPRRYEQYF.

The V and J genes are TRBV28 and TRBJ1-1; 12 bases are shared with TRBD1. This CDR3 region has 17 residues. The J segment lost 1 base and the V segment lost 0 bases, leaving 3 bases of the junction unmatched. Germline V CDR1 and CDR2: MDHEN, SYDVKM. DNA of the CDR3: TGTGCCAGCAGTTTATGGCCGGGACAGGGGGCGAACACTGAAGCTTTCTTT. Its translation is CASSLWPGQGANTEAFF.

This rearrangement joins TRBV29-1 to TRBJ2-7, with D unresolved. Germline V gene sequence: CDR1 SQVTM, CDR2 ANQGSEA. The CDR3 totals 13 residues. The V gene lost 4 bases and the J gene lost 6 bases, with 16 bases spanning the gap. CDR3 DNA: TGCAGCGTTGGGGGAATTTATATTCCCGAGCAGTACTTC. Translated, it gives CSVGGIYIPEQYF.

This clone was detected only a few times. The rearrangement uses TRBV28 and TRBJ1-1; D gene uncertain. CDR1 is MDHEN, CDR2 SYDVKM, per germline. CDR3 length: 14 amino acids. V was pared by 4 bases and J by 4 bases, with 13 bases between. CDR3 residues: CASSSQGTSTEAFF. As DNA, the CDR3 is TGTGCCAGCAGTTCCCAAGGTACTTCCACTGAAGCTTTCTTT.

This sequence joins TRBV10-3 and TRBJ2-5; perhaps TRBD1 as D (6 bases). The V and J ends lost 10 bases and 6 bases respectively, with 18 bases between them. The CDR3 runs 13 residues. The V gene's germline CDR1 is ENHRY and CDR2 SYGVKD. DNA of the CDR3: TGTGCCACAAAACAGGGCGCTCAACAGACCCAGTACTTC. It codes for CATKQGAQQTQYF.

Note on this clone: This sample also contains other DNA sequences that code for the same CDR3. This sequence joins TRBV5-1 and TRBJ2-3; the D call may be TRBD1 or TRBD2 (6 bases each). The CDR3 is 14 residues long. V was shortened by 2 bases and J by 3 bases, with 10 bases between the two germline ends. CDR1 and CDR2 from the germline V gene are SGHRS and YFSETQ. The CDR3 loop is CASSLQGGTDTQYF. The CDR3 DNA reads TGCGCCAGCAGCTTACAGGGAGGAACAGATACGCAGTATTTT.

The chain combines TRBV5-4 with TRBJ2-3, with D maybe TRBD2 (5 bases). Trimming shortened V by 2 bases and J by 9 bases, and 13 bases separated the two germline ends. Germline V gene lookup returns CDR1 SGHNT and CDR2 YYREEE (reference sequence). This CDR3 has 13 amino acids. The CDR3 DNA follows: TGTGCCAGCAGCTTCGACTGGGGAGAAACGCAGTATTTT. It specifies CASSFDWGETQYF.

The chain links TRBV28 to TRBJ2-7, with no clear D. The V end lost 7 bases, the J end lost 2 bases, and 15 bases lay between the germline ends. The CDR3 totals 14 residues. Germline lookup yields CDR1 MDHEN and CDR2 SYDVKM. CDR3 sequence: CASTTTPGPYEQYF. The CDR3 DNA is TGTGCCAGCACCACAACCCCGGGCCCCTACGAGCAGTACTTC.

CDR3: CASSKGQGSNEQFF. In DNA, the CDR3 is TGTGCCAGCAGTAAAGGACAGGGGAGCAATGAGCAGTTCTTC. The chain couples TRBV28 to TRBJ2-1, with 9 bases identical to TRBD1. CDR3 length: 14 residues. Per the germline V gene, CDR1 is MDHEN and CDR2 is SYDVKM. Trimming at V came to 5 bases and at J to 6 bases, leaving 5 bases not matched to a gene.

The chain uses TRBV5-1 and TRBJ1-4; D gene unclear. The V gene's germline CDR1 is SGHRS and CDR2 YFSETQ. The CDR3 is 14 residues long. Trimming removed 4 bases at V and 4 bases at J, with 11 bases between. The CDR3 DNA is TGCGCCAGCAGCACGGGAGCGCTTAATGAAAAACTGTTTTTT. It specifies CASSTGALNEKLFF.

The CDR3 loop reads CASSFAGMNTEAFF. CDR3 coding DNA: TGTGCCAGCAGCTTTGCCGGGATGAACACTGAAGCTTTCTTT. The chain carries TRBV7-8 and TRBJ1-1; no definite D call. V dropped 3 bases and J dropped 0 bases, with 8 bases sitting between them. CDR1 is SGHVS and CDR2 is FQNEAQ in the germline V gene. CDR3 size: 14 residues.

This chain links TRBV6-5 with TRBJ1-2; D unclear. Trimming cost V 4 bases and J 2 bases, with 8 bases left between them. Germline CDR1 MNHEY, CDR2 SVGAGI. This CDR3 is built from 13 residues. The CDR3 region is CASSSARNYGYTF. The CDR3 DNA follows: TGTGCCAGCAGTTCCGCCAGAAACTATGGCTACACCTTC.